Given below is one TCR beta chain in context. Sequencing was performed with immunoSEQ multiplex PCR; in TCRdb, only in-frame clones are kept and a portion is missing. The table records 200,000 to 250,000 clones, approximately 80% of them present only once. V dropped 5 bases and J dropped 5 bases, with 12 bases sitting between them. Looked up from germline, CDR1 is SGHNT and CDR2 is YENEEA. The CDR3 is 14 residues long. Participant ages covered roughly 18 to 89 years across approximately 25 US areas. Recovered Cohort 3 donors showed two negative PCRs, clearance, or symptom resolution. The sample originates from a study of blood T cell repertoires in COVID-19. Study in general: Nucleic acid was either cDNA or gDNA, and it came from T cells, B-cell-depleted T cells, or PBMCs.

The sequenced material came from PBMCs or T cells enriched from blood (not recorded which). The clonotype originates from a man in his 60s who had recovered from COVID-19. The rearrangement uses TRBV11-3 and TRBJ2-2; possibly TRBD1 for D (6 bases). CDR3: CASSPDSSTGELFF. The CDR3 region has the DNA TGTGCCAGCAGCCCGGACAGCTCGACCGGGGAGCTGTTTTTT.